The 27 T cell receptor beta chains listed next were all sequenced from one sample in a study of STAT5B mutations in CD4+ large granular lymphocyte leukemia. Assay: immunoSEQ multiplex PCR; the TCRdb copy retains only in-frame clones and omits some. The sample includes around 30,000 clones, 65% to 80% seen only once; the top ten take 3% to 3.5%. The sequenced material came from CD4+ T cells from blood buffy coats. These receptor sequences come from a human donor in good health.

The chain employs TRBV5-1 and TRBJ2-2; 8 bases agree with TRBD1. This CDR3 is 15 amino acids long. The V gene end was trimmed by 3 bases and the J gene end by 0 bases; junction bases not matched to a gene: 1. Germline V CDR1 and CDR2: SGHRS, YFSETQ. The CDR3 region is CASSWGQANTGELFF. Written as DNA, the CDR3 is TGCGCCAGCAGCTGGGGACAGGCGAACACCGGGGAGCTGTTTTTT.

The chain uses TRBV5-6 and TRBJ1-1; perhaps TRBD1 as D (6 bases). Trimming took 4 bases from V and 8 from J, leaving 15 bases between them. This CDR3 comprises 13 residues. The germline CDR1 and CDR2 sequences are SGHDT and YYEEEE. As DNA, the CDR3 is TGTGCCAGCAGCCCTGAGCCAGGGACAGAAGCTTTCTTT. Its protein is CASSPEPGTEAFF.

This chain uses TRBV5-4 with TRBJ1-3, with D possibly matching TRBD1 (5 bases). The CDR3 has 15 residues. The V end lost 4 bases, the J end lost 0 bases, and 11 bases lay between the germline ends. Germline values: CDR1 SGHNT, CDR2 YYREEE (reference sequence). CDR3 DNA sequence: TGTGCCAGCAGCCCTGGAGGGGTCTCTGGAAACACCATATATTTT. Translated: CASSPGGVSGNTIYF.

This chain connects TRBV7-2 to TRBJ2-7; 14 nucleotides line up with TRBD2. J lost 4 bases, V lost 6 bases, and 5 bases had no gene match. Germline CDR1 is SGHTA and CDR2 is FQGNSA. This CDR3 spans 15 amino acids. The CDR3 reads CASRLGTSGSYEQYF. The CDR3 region has the DNA TGTGCCAGCAGGCTCGGGACTAGCGGGAGTTACGAGCAGTACTTC. Using reference TRBV7-2 and TRBJ2-7 for the parts outside the CDR3, the full variable domain is GAGVSQSPSNKVTEKGKDVELRCDPISGHTALYWYRQSLGQGLEFLIYFQGNSAPDKSGLPSDRFSAERTGGSVSTLTIQRTQQEDSAVYLCASRLGTSGSYEQYFGPGTRLTVT.

V usage is TRBV9 and J usage is TRBJ1-1, with D unclear. Germline CDR1 and CDR2: SGDLS and YYNGEE. V lost 4 bases to trimming and J lost 4 bases, with 14 bases between them. The CDR3 has 14 amino acids. CDR3 DNA: TGTGCCAGCAGCTCGCCTGAGGATGGCACTGAAGCTTTCTTT. This encodes CASSSPEDGTEAFF.

The V and J genes are TRBV7-6 and TRBJ1-6; D is ambiguous. Looked up from germline, CDR1 is SGHVS and CDR2 is FNYEAQ. The CDR3 is 15 residues long. Trimming removed 1 base at V and 7 bases at J, with 11 bases between. CDR3 residues: CASSLVDRANSPLHF. The DNA of the CDR3 is TGTGCCAGCAGCTTAGTGGATCGGGCGAATTCACCCCTCCACTTT. Combining the CDR3 with reference TRBV7-6 and TRBJ1-6 gives the whole variable domain GAGVSQSPRYKVTKRGQDVALRCDPISGHVSLYWYRQALGQGPEFLTYFNYEAQQDKSGLPNDRFSAERPEGSISTLTIQRTEQRDSAMYRCASSLVDRANSPLHFGNGTRLTVT.

This clone was recorded only once. The chain uses TRBV6-5 and TRBJ2-2, with D unclear. V was shortened by 2 bases and J by 6 bases, with 7 bases between the two germline ends. The CDR3 loop spans 13 amino acids. Germline V lookup: CDR1 MNHEY, CDR2 SVGAGI. The DNA of the CDR3 is TGTGCCAGCAGTTACGAATGGGCCGGGGAGCTGTTTTTT. Protein sequence: CASSYEWAGELFF.

This rearrangement joins TRBV7-2 to TRBJ1-4; 8 bases are a match to TRBD1. The V gene end was trimmed by 5 bases and the J gene end by 5 bases; junction bases not matched to a gene: 7. Germline V lookup: CDR1 SGHTA, CDR2 FQGNSA. The CDR3 is 15 residues long. The CDR3 coding sequence is TGTGCCAGCAGCCCCCGGACAGGGAAGAATGAAAAACTGTTTTTT. It encodes CASSPRTGKNEKLFF.

The chain is built from TRBV5-1 and TRBJ1-3, with D perhaps matching TRBD1 (5 bases). CDR3 length: 13 amino acids. CDR1 and CDR2 (germline): SGHRS, YFSETQ. The ends were cut back, 4 bases at V and 4 bases at J, with 9 bases in the middle. The CDR3 sequence is CASSGTQGNTIYF. CDR3 in DNA: TGCGCCAGCAGCGGGACCCAGGGAAACACCATATATTTT.

The chain has TRBV15 and TRBJ2-3; perhaps TRBD2 as D (7 bases). Germline CDR1 is LNHNV and CDR2 is YYDKDF (reference sequence). The ends were cut back, 0 bases at V and 6 bases at J, with 22 bases in the middle. The CDR3 has 18 residues. This CDR3 reads CATSREGGGRVQGDTQYF. CDR3 sequence (DNA): TGTGCCACCAGCAGAGAGGGGGGGGGTCGGGTTCAGGGGGATACGCAGTATTTT.

A remark on this clone: The same CDR3 also results from other DNA sequences found in this sample. The chain recombines TRBV6-6 with TRBJ1-2, with 7 nucleotides matching TRBD1. This CDR3 spans 15 amino acids. Per the germline V gene, CDR1 is MNHNY and CDR2 is SVGAGI (reference sequence). V trimming: 5 bases; J trimming: 5 bases; junction bases outside the gene matches: 11. The CDR3 reads CASSSPGQLAYGYTF. The CDR3 region has the DNA TGTGCCAGCAGTAGTCCGGGACAGCTCGCTTATGGCTACACCTTC.

The rearrangement links TRBV11-2 to TRBJ1-2; TRBD1 matches 9 bases. This CDR3 is built from 18 residues. CDR1 and CDR2 (germline): SGHAT, FQNNGV. The V and J ends lost 0 bases and 6 bases, in that order; junction bases with no gene match: 14. The CDR3 bases are TGTGCCAGCAGCTTAGAGCCGGGACAGGGACTTATAAGACATGGCTACACCTTC. The encoded protein is CASSLEPGQGLIRHGYTF.

The chain recombines TRBV5-4 with TRBJ2-7; D is perhaps TRBD1 (6 bases). The CDR3 sequence is 16 residues long. V dropped 4 bases and J dropped 0 bases, with 17 bases sitting between them. Germline V gene sequence: CDR1 SGHNT, CDR2 YYREEE (reference sequence). CDR3 in amino acids: CASSTRQVGHSYEQYF. The CDR3 DNA sequence: TGTGCCAGCAGCACCCGACAGGTTGGGCACTCCTACGAGCAGTACTTC.

This rearrangement joins TRBV28 to TRBJ2-7; 9 nucleotides line up with TRBD1. The CDR3 contains 13 residues. V dropped 5 bases and J dropped 4; count of bases not matched to a gene: 3. Germline lookup yields CDR1 MDHEN and CDR2 SYDVKM. The CDR3 DNA is TGTGCCAGCAGTGGGACAGGGAGGTACGAGCAGTACTTC. Encoded protein: CASSGTGRYEQYF.

The V gene is TRBV7-6, the J gene TRBJ2-2; D gene uncertain. The V and J ends lost 5 bases and 0 bases respectively, with 4 bases between them. This CDR3 spans 13 amino acids. The V gene's germline CDR1 is SGHVS and CDR2 FNYEAQ. The CDR3, as DNA: TGTGCCAGCAGCGCAGCGAACACCGGGGAGCTGTTTTTT. It specifies CASSAANTGELFF.

This clone was seen only once. The CDR3 DNA reads TGTGCCAGCAACCGCGGGGAAAACCAAGAGACCCAGTACTTC. The encoded protein is CASNRGENQETQYF. The rearrangement links TRBV25-1 to TRBJ2-5; TRBD2 is a possible D gene (6 bases). The germline gives CDR1 MGHDK, CDR2 SYGVNS. CDR3 length: 14 amino acids. The V end lost 7 bases, the J end lost 0 bases, and 12 bases lay between the germline ends.

V gene TRBV5-4 combines with J gene TRBJ1-2, with 7 bases fitting TRBD1. J was trimmed by 4 bases and V by 4 bases; bases with no gene match: 10. Germline V gene lookup returns CDR1 SGHNT and CDR2 YYREEE (reference sequence). The CDR3 covers 15 residues. This CDR3 reads CASSPGMGQTYGYTF. As DNA, the CDR3 is TGTGCCAGCAGCCCGGGGATGGGACAGACCTATGGCTACACCTTC.

This chain joins TRBV5-4 and TRBJ2-1; perhaps TRBD1 as D (6 bases). Germline-derived CDR1 and CDR2 are SGHNT and YYREEE (reference sequence). The CDR3 totals 14 residues. V lost 4 bases and J lost 3, with 11 bases in between. In nucleotides, the CDR3 is TGTGCCAGCAGCCAGACAGGAAACTACAATGAGCAGTTCTTC. It codes for CASSQTGNYNEQFF.

This sequence joins TRBV30 and TRBJ2-1; no clear D. CDR3 size: 16 residues. Germline CDR1 reads GTSNPN; CDR2 reads SVGIG (reference sequence). Trimming took off 1 base at V and 0 bases at J, with 13 bases between the two ends. This CDR3 reads CAWSGKALSSYNEQFF. As DNA, the CDR3 is TGTGCCTGGAGTGGAAAAGCGCTGAGCTCCTACAATGAGCAGTTCTTC.

This chain connects TRBV5-1 to TRBJ2-3, with D possibly matching TRBD2 (5 bases). This CDR3 region has 14 residues. Germline V gene data show CDR1 as SGHRS and CDR2 as YFSETQ. Trimming left V 7 bases short and J 0 bases short, with 12 bases between. The chain's CDR3 is CASRRGTSTDTQYF. The CDR3 nucleotides read TGCGCCAGCCGTCGGGGAACTAGCACAGATACGCAGTATTTT.

The CDR3 protein is CASSVRGVEDEKLFF. The CDR3 region has the DNA TGTGCCAGCAGCGTACGAGGGGTGGAGGATGAAAAACTGTTTTTT. The rearrangement links TRBV9 to TRBJ1-4; tentative D call: TRBD1 (5 bases). The CDR3 extends over 15 amino acids. Per the germline V gene, CDR1 is SGDLS and CDR2 is YYNGEE. V was trimmed by 1 base and J by 6 bases, leaving 13 bases between them.

This sequence joins TRBV6-5 and TRBJ1-2; possibly TRBD1 for D (5 bases). This CDR3 has 14 amino acids. Trimming stripped 2 bases from V and 7 bases from J, with 14 bases between. Germline V lookup: CDR1 MNHEY, CDR2 SVGAGI. The CDR3 spells CASSYGTGPGGYTF. The CDR3 DNA is TGTGCCAGCAGTTACGGGACTGGCCCCGGTGGCTACACCTTC.

This chain uses TRBV19 with TRBJ1-2; TRBD1 matches 9 bases. The V gene's germline CDR1 is LNHDA and CDR2 SQIVND (reference sequence). V was clipped by 7 bases and J by 5 bases; unmatched bases: 11. There are 15 residues in the CDR3. The CDR3 region is CASTSQGAQIYGYTF. The CDR3 nucleotides read TGTGCCAGTACTTCACAGGGGGCGCAAATTTATGGCTACACCTTC.

The chain uses TRBV27 and TRBJ1-2, with 11 bases identical to TRBD1. Germline CDR1 reads MNHEY; CDR2 reads SMNVEV (reference sequence). The J segment lost 5 bases and the V segment lost 8 bases, leaving 4 bases of the junction unmatched. CDR3 length: 13 residues. The CDR3 DNA is TGTGCCAGCCTGGGGACAGGGGGATATGGCTACACCTTC. It yields the protein CASLGTGGYGYTF.

In DNA, the CDR3 is TGTGCCAGCAGCCAAGAAAGGGGCCGGGAAAAACTGTTTTTT. Translation gives CASSQERGREKLFF. The chain joins TRBV4-2 to TRBJ1-4, with D possibly being TRBD1 (5 bases). The ends were cut back, 0 bases at V and 8 bases at J, with 10 bases in the middle. The germline V gene has CDR1 LGHNA and CDR2 YNFKEQ. The CDR3 has 14 residues.

V is TRBV7-8 and J is TRBJ2-2, with 8 bases aligning to TRBD2. Trimming took 0 bases from V and 2 from J; bases not matched to a gene: 5. Germline assignment: CDR1 SGHVS and CDR2 FQNEAQ. CDR3 length equals 17 residues. The CDR3 reads CASSLATLAENTGELFF. The CDR3 DNA follows: TGTGCCAGCAGCTTAGCGACACTAGCGGAAAACACCGGGGAGCTGTTTTTT. The variable domain in full, with the rest retrieved from reference TRBV7-8 and TRBJ2-2, is GAGVSQSPRYKVAKRGQDVALRCDPISGHVSLFWYQQALGQGPEFLTYFQNEAQLDKSGLPSDRFFAERPEGSVSTLKIQRTQQEDSAVYLCASSLATLAENTGELFFGEGSRLTVL.

The genes are TRBV23-1 and TRBJ2-3; 7 nucleotides align to TRBD1. TRBV23-1 is marked as an open reading frame, function uncertain. The V and J ends lost 8 bases and 0 bases, in that order; junction bases with no gene match: 8. The CDR3 loop spans 15 amino acids. DNA of the CDR3: TGCGCCAGCCGAGGGGGCGGGTTAAGCACAGATACGCAGTATTTT. Translation gives CASRGGGLSTDTQYF.